This entry lists 15 T cell receptor beta chains sequenced from one sample in a study of blood T cell repertoires in COVID-19. TCRdb's table, derived via immunoSEQ multiplex PCR, lists solely in-frame clones and lacks some. The repertoire includes about 140,000 clones, 88% of them detected once, and about 10% sits in the top ten. Sequences were obtained from peripheral blood. These TCRs come from a man in his 60s with active or convalescent COVID-19.

The chain uses TRBV19 and TRBJ2-4; perhaps TRBD2 as D (5 bases). This CDR3 comprises 15 residues. CDR1 is LNHDA, CDR2 SQIVND, per germline (reference sequence). Trimming stripped 1 base from V and 1 base from J, with 8 bases between. The CDR3 loop is CASSIAEVAKNIQYF. CDR3 sequence (DNA): TGTGCCAGTAGTATAGCGGAGGTGGCCAAAAACATTCAGTACTTC.

The chain is built from TRBV12-3 or TRBV12-4 and TRBJ2-1, with D possibly TRBD2 on 6 matching bases. This CDR3 spans 13 amino acids. Trimming removed 6 bases from V and 5 bases from J, with 11 bases in between. CDR3: CASRLALNNEQFF. The DNA of the CDR3 is TGTGCCAGCAGGCTAGCGCTTAACAATGAGCAGTTCTTC.

CDR3 protein: CASSRQGSNQPQHF. CDR3 coding DNA: TGTGCCAGCAGTCGTCAGGGAAGCAATCAGCCCCAGCATTTT. The chain links TRBV2 to TRBJ1-5, with a tentative D call TRBD1 (5 bases). This CDR3 has 14 residues. Per the germline V gene, CDR1 is SNHLY and CDR2 is FYNNEI. V shed 5 bases and J shed 1 base, with 9 bases lying between them.

The chain carries TRBV10-3 and TRBJ2-7; D perhaps matches TRBD1 (6 bases). V was clipped by 2 bases and J by 4 bases, with 12 bases between them. The germline gives CDR1 ENHRY, CDR2 SYGVKD. The CDR3 is made up of 14 amino acids. CDR3 nucleotide sequence: TGTGCCATCAGTGAGGTGACAGGTATTTACGAGCAGTACTTC. Its translation: CAISEVTGIYEQYF.

This chain joins TRBV28 and TRBJ2-7, with D possibly TRBD2 on 5 matching bases. This CDR3 spans 16 amino acids. Germline assignment: CDR1 MDHEN and CDR2 SYDVKM. The V gene lost 1 base and the J gene lost 3 bases, with 16 bases spanning the gap. The CDR3 DNA reads as TGTGCCAGCAGTTTATATGGTAGCGTGATGGTCTACGAGCAGTACTTC. Translated, it gives CASSLYGSVMVYEQYF.

This chain connects TRBV15 to TRBJ2-1; 9 bases are a match to TRBD1. The CDR3 contains 17 residues. Germline CDR1 is LNHNV and CDR2 is YYDKDF (reference sequence). With 5 bases clipped from V and 1 base from J, the junction kept 9 bases outside the gene matches. CDR3 residues: CATSPRDRAFSYNEQFF. The DNA for the CDR3 is TGTGCCACCAGCCCCCGGGACAGGGCCTTTTCCTACAATGAGCAGTTCTTC.

The V and J genes are TRBV11-2 and TRBJ2-7; TRBD2 agrees at 7 bases. The germline CDR1 and CDR2 sequences are SGHAT and FQNNGV. CDR3 size: 16 residues. With 1 base clipped from V and 4 bases from J, the junction kept 10 bases outside the gene matches. The CDR3 loop is CASSLVKGAGHYEQYF. CDR3 nucleotide sequence: TGTGCCAGCAGCTTAGTAAAAGGAGCGGGGCATTACGAGCAGTACTTC.

This clone was seen once. The genes are TRBV28 and TRBJ2-7; TRBD2 matches 10 bases. V lost 2 bases, J lost 7 bases, and 8 bases stayed unmatched. The germline V gene has CDR1 MDHEN and CDR2 SYDVKM. The CDR3 spans 15 residues. CDR3 region: CASSLPSGSAREQYF. CDR3 bases: TGTGCCAGCAGTTTACCTAGCGGGAGCGCGAGGGAGCAGTACTTC.

The genes are TRBV7-2 and TRBJ1-2, with TRBD1 identical over 9 bases. The CDR3 length is 15 residues. Unmatched junction bases numbered 8, after V lost 5 bases and J lost 4 bases. The germline gives CDR1 SGHTA, CDR2 FQGNSA. CDR3 protein: CASSPGQGTFYGYTF. The CDR3 bases are TGTGCCAGCAGCCCAGGACAGGGGACCTTCTATGGCTACACCTTC.

The CDR3, as DNA: TGTGCCAGCTCGCCGAGACAGGTGAATAATGAAAAACTGTTTTTT. As protein: CASSPRQVNNEKLFF. This chain links TRBV5-6 with TRBJ1-4; maybe TRBD1 (6 bases). Germline lookup yields CDR1 SGHDT and CDR2 YYEEEE. The CDR3 has 15 amino acids. Trimming removed 7 bases from V and 4 bases from J, with 17 bases in between.

The CDR3 region has the DNA TGTGCCAGTAGTGTGACTAGCGATCCCACAGATACGCAGTATTTT. It yields the protein CASSVTSDPTDTQYF. This rearrangement joins TRBV19 to TRBJ2-3; 8 bases match TRBD2. This CDR3 region has 15 residues. The J segment lost 2 bases and the V segment lost 5 bases, leaving 6 bases of the junction unmatched. In germline, CDR1 is LNHDA, CDR2 SQIVND (reference sequence). The entire variable domain, with the rest obtained from reference TRBV19 and TRBJ2-3, is as follows: DGGITQSPKYLFRKEGQNVTLSCEQNLNHDAMYWYRQDPGQGLRLIYYSQIVNDFQKGDIAEGYSVSREKKESFPLTVTSAQKNPTAFYLCASSVTSDPTDTQYFGPGTRLTVL.

The chain is built from TRBV5-4 and TRBJ2-7; 11 bases are a match to TRBD1. J lost 0 bases, V lost 5 bases, and 4 bases had no gene match. CDR1 is SGHNT, CDR2 YYREEE, per germline (reference sequence). CDR3 length: 15 amino acids. The CDR3 loop reads CASSHGTGGSYEQYF. As DNA, the CDR3 is TGTGCCAGCAGTCACGGGACAGGGGGCTCCTACGAGCAGTACTTC.

This chain links TRBV7-2 with TRBJ2-5; TRBD2 agrees at 8 bases. Germline V lookup: CDR1 SGHTA, CDR2 FQGNSA. With 6 bases clipped from V and 5 bases from J, the junction kept 8 bases outside the gene matches. The length of the CDR3 is 14 residues. This CDR3 reads CASSLSGRGETQYF. CDR3 nucleotides: TGTGCCAGCAGTCTAAGCGGGAGAGGGGAGACCCAGTACTTC.

The chain has TRBV19 and TRBJ2-2, with 7 nucleotides matching TRBD1. Germline V gene data show CDR1 as LNHDA and CDR2 as SQIVND (reference sequence). There are 14 residues in the CDR3. J lost 4 bases, V lost 4 bases, and 3 bases had no gene match. The CDR3 is CASSTSGGTGELFF. DNA of the CDR3: TGTGCCAGTAGTACATCAGGGGGCACCGGGGAGCTGTTTTTT.

J is TRBJ2-7 and V is TRBV19, with 13 bases that match TRBD2. CDR1 and CDR2 (germline): LNHDA, SQIVND (reference sequence). J gave up 3 bases and V 6 bases, and 8 bases lay outside the gene matches. The CDR3 consists of 16 residues. The chain's CDR3 is CASSRGTSGNNYEQYF. The CDR3 DNA follows: TGTGCCAGTAGCCGTGGGACTAGCGGGAATAACTACGAGCAGTACTTC.